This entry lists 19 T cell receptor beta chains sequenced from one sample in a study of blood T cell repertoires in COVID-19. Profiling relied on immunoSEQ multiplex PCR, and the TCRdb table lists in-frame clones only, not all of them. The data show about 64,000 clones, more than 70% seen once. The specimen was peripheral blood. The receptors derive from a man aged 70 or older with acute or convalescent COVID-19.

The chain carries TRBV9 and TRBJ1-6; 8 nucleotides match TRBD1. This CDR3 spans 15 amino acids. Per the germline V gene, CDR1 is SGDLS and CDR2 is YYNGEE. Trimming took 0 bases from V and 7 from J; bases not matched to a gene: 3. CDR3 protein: CASSVGGQANSPLHF. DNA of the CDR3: TGTGCCAGCAGCGTAGGGGGACAGGCGAATTCACCCCTCCACTTT. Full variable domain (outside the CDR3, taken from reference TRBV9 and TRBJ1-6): DSGVTQTPKHLITATGQRVTLRCSPRSGDLSVYWYQQSLDQGLQFLIQYYNGEERAKGNILERFSAQQFPDLHSELNLSSLELGDSALYFCASSVGGQANSPLHFGNGTRLTVT.

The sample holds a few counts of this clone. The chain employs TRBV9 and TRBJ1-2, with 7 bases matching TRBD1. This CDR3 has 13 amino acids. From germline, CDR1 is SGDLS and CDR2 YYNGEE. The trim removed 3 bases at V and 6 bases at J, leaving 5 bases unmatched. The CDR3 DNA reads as TGTGCCAGCAGCGAGACAGGGATGGATGGCTACACCTTC. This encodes CASSETGMDGYTF.

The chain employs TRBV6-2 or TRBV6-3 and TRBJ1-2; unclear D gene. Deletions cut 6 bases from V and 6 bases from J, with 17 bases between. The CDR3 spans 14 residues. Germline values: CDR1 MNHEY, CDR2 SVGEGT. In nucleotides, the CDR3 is TGTGCCAGCAGCAACAAACCTCACCGGGATGGCTACACCTTC. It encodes CASSNKPHRDGYTF.

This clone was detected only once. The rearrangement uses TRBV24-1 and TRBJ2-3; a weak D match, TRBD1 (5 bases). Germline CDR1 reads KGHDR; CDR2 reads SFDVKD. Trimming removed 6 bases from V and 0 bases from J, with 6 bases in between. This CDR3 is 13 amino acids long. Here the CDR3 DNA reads TGTGCCACCAGTACAGGTAGCACAGATACGCAGTATTTT. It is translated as CATSTGSTDTQYF.

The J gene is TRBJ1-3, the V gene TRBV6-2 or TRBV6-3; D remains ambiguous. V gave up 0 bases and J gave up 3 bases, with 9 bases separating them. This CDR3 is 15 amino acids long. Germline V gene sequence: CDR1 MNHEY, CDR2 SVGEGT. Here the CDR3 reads CASSYSGAVGNTIYF. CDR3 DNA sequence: TGTGCCAGCAGTTACTCGGGAGCGGTTGGAAACACCATATATTTT.

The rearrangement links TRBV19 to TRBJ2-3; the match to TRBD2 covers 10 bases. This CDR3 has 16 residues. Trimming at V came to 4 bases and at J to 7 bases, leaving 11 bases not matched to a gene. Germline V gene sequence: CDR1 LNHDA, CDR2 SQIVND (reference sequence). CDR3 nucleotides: TGTGCCAGTAGTAATTCGGCCAGCGGGGGGGAAAATACGCAGTATTTT. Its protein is CASSNSASGGENTQYF.

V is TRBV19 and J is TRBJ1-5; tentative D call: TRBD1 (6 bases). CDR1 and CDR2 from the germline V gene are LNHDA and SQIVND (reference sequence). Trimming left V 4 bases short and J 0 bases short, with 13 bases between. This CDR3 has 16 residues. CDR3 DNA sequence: TGTGCCAGTAGTACGACCGGGACATATAGCAATCAGCCCCAGCATTTT. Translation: CASSTTGTYSNQPQHF.

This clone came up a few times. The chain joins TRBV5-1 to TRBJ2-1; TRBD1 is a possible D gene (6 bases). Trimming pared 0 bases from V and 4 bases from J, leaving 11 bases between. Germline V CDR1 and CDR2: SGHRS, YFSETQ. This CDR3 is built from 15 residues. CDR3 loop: CASSLVAGAYNEQFF. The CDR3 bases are TGCGCCAGCAGCTTGGTGGCAGGGGCATACAATGAGCAGTTCTTC. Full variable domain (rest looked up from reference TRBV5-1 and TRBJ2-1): KAGVTQTPRYLIKTRGQQVTLSCSPISGHRSVSWYQQTPGQGLQFLFEYFSETQRNKGNFPGRFSGRQFSNSRSEMNVSTLELGDSALYLCASSLVAGAYNEQFFGPGTRLTVL.

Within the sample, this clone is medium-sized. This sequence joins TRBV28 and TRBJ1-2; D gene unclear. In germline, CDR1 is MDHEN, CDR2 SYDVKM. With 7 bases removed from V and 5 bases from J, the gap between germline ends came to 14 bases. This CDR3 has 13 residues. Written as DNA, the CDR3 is TGTGCCAGCACGTCGGGAGTCCCGTATGGCTACACCTTC. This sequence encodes CASTSGVPYGYTF.

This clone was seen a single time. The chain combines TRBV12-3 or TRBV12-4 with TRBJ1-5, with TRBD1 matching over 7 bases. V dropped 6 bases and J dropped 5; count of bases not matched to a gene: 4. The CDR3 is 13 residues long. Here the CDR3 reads CASRGTAHQPQHF. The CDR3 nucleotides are TGTGCCAGCAGGGGGACAGCCCATCAGCCCCAGCATTTT.

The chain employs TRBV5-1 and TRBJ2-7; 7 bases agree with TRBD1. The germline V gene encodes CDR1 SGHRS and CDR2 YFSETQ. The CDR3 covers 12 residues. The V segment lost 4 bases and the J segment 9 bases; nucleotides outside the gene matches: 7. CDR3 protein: CASSTRQGAQYF. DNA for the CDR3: TGCGCCAGCAGCACCCGACAGGGAGCGCAGTACTTC.

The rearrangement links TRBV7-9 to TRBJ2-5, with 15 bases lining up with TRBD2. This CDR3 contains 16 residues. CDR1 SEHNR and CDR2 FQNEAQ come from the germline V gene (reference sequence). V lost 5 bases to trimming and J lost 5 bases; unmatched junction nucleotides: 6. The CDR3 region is CASSPGLAGGLETQYF. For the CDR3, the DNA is TGTGCCAGCAGCCCAGGACTAGCGGGGGGGTTGGAGACCCAGTACTTC.

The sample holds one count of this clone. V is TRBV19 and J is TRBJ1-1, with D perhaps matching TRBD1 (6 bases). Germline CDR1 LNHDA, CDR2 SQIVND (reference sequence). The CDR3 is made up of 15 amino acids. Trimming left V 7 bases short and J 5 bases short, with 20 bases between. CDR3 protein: CASTLRRQGNTEAFF. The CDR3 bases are TGTGCCAGTACCCTGCGGCGTCAGGGGAATACTGAAGCTTTCTTT.

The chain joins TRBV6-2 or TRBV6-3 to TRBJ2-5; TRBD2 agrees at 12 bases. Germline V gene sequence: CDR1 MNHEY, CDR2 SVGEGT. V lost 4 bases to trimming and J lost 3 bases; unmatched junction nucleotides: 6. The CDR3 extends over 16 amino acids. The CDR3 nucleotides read TGTGCCAGCAGTTGGTTGGCTAGCGGGGGGGAAGAGACCCAGTACTTC. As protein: CASSWLASGGEETQYF.

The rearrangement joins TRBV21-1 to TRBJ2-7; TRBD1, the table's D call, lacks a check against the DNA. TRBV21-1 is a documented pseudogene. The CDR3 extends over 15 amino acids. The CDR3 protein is CASNPGGQGAYEQYF. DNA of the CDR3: TGTGCCAGCAACCCAGGGGGACAGGGAGCCTACGAGCAGTACTTC.

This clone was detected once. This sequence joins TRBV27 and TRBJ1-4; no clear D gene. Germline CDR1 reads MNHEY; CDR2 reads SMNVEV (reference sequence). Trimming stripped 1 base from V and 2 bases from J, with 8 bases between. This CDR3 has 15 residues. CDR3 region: CASSLYRRTNEKLFF. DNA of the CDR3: TGTGCCAGCAGTTTATATAGGAGGACTAATGAAAAACTGTTTTTT.

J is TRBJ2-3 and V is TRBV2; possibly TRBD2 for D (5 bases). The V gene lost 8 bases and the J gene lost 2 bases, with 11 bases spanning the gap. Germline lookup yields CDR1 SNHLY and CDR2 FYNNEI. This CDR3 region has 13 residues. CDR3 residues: CASDWRYTDTQYF. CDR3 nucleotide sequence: TGTGCCAGCGACTGGAGGTACACAGATACGCAGTATTTT.

The CDR3 DNA is TGTGCCAGCAGGATGGGGGGGGTAAGGTATCAGCCCCAGCATTTT. This codes for CASRMGGVRYQPQHF. This chain connects TRBV5-8 to TRBJ1-5, with D possibly being TRBD1 (5 bases). Germline CDR1 is SGHTS and CDR2 is YDEGEE. The CDR3 covers 15 residues. V lost 5 bases to trimming and J lost 5 bases, with 17 bases between them. Filled out from reference TRBV5-8 and TRBJ1-5, the complete variable domain reads EAGVTQSPTHLIKTRGQQATLRCSPISGHTSVYWYQQALGLGLQFLLWYDEGEERNRGNFPPRFSGRQFPNYSSELNVNALELEDSALYLCASRMGGVRYQPQHFGDGTRLSIL.

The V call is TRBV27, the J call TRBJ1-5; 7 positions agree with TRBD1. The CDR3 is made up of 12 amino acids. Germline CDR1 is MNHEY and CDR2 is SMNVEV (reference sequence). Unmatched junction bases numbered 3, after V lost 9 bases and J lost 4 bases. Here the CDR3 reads CASRQGNQPQHF. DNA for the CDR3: TGTGCCAGTCGACAGGGTAATCAGCCCCAGCATTTT.